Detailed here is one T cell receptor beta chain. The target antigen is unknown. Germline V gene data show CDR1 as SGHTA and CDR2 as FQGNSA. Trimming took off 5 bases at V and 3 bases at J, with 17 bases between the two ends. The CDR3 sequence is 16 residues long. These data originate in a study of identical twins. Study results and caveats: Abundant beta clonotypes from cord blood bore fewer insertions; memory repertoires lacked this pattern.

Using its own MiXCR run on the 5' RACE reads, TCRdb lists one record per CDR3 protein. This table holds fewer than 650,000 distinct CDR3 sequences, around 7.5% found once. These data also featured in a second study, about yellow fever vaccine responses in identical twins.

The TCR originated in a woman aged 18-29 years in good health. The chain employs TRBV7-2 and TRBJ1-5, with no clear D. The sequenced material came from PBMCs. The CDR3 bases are TGTGCCAGCAGCCCCCCTACTGGCAGTACCAATCAGCCCCAGCATTTT. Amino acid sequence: CASSPPTGSTNQPQHF. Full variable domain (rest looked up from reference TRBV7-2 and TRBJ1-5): GAGVSQSPSNKVTEKGKDVELRCDPISGHTALYWYRQSLGQGLEFLIYFQGNSAPDKSGLPSDRFSAERTGGSVSTLTIQRTQQEDSAVYLCASSPPTGSTNQPQHFGDGTRLSIL.